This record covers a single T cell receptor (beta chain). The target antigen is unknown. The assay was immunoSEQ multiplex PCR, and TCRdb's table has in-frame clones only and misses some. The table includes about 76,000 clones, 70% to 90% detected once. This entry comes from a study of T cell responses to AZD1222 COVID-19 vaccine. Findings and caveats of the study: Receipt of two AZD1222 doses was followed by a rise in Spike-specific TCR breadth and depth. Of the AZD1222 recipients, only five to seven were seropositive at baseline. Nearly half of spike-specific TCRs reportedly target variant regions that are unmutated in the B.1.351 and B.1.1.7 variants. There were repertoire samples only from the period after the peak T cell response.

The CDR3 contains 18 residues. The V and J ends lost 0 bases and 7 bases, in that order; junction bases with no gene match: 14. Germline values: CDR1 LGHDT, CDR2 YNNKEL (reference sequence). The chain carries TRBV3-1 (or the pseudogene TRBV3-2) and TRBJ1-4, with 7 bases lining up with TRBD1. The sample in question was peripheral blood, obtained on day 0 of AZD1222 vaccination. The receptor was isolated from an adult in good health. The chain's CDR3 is CASSQDRQGGGFREKLFF. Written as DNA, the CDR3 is TGTGCCAGCAGCCAAGACCGACAGGGAGGGGGATTTCGTGAAAAACTGTTTTTT.